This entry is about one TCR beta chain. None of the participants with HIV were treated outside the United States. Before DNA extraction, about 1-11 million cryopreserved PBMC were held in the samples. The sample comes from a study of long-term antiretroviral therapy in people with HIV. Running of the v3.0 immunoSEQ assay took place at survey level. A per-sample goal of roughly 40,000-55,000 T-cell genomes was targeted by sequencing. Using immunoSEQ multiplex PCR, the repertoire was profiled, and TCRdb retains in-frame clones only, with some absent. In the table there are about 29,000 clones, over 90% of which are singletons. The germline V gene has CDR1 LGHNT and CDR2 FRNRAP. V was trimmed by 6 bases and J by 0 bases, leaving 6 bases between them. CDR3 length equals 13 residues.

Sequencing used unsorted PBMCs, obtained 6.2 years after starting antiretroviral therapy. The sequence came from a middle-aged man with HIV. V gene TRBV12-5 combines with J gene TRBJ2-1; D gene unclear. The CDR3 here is CASGGNSYNEQFF. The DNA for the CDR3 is TGTGCTAGTGGAGGCAACTCCTACAATGAGCAGTTCTTC.